This T cell receptor beta chain was profiled in a study of blood T cell repertoires in COVID-19. Looking at the study overall: PBMCs, B-cell-depleted T cells, or T cells were the source of the cDNA or gDNA that made up the material.

The germline V gene has CDR1 GTSNPN and CDR2 SVGIG (reference sequence). The CDR3 extends over 15 amino acids. The V end lost 3 bases, the J end lost 2 bases, and 15 bases lay between the germline ends. Participants' reported clinical history set cohort assignment. Original processing methods: Cell counts per sample came from amplifying reference gene primers. Libraries were prepared by immunoSEQ multiplex PCR; TCRdb keeps only in-frame clonotypes and omits some of them. V and J calls and clone size come straight from that table; D and trimming were deduced from the DNA. The sample lists 200,000 to 250,000 clones; about four fifths were seen once.

The sequenced material came from PBMCs or T cells enriched from blood (not recorded which). The rearrangement links TRBV30 to TRBJ2-3, with D uncertain. The clonotype originates from a man aged 55 to 70 who had recovered from COVID-19. The CDR3 coding sequence is TGTGCCTGGAGGTCCCAAACAGCCTACACAGATACGCAGTATTTT. This sequence encodes CAWRSQTAYTDTQYF.